This is a list of T cell receptor beta chains from one sample in a study of CD4 T cells in relation to SARS-CoV-2 and coronaviruses. Assay: immunoSEQ multiplex PCR; the TCRdb copy retains only in-frame clones and omits some. Among 10,000 to 15,000 clones listed, around four fifths were seen once. These TCRs' antigens remain unknown. Sample: CD4+ T cells from PBMCs, cultured in vitro. These receptors were collected from a human donor in good health. CDR3s leave out the opening cysteine and the closing phenylalanine or tryptophan.

j_call v_call cdr3_aa
TRBJ1-2 TRBV6-5 ASSYSQGVNYGYT
TRBJ2-1 TRBV3-1/TRBV3-2 ASSLTSGGAEQF
TRBJ2-2 TRBV7-9 ASSFVGSGELF
TRBJ2-7 TRBV5-1 ASSLGTGLKYEQY
TRBJ1-2 TRBV4-3 ASSPQRDGFYT
TRBJ2-3 TRBV3-1/TRBV3-2 ASSHSGGDTQY
TRBJ1-2 TRBV5-1 ASSLRGENYGYT
TRBJ2-7 TRBV11-2 ASSFGTGSYEQY
TRBJ2-4 TRBV5-8 ASSLALVAGGRADIQY
TRBJ2-2 TRBV19 ASNAGTGFVGELF
TRBJ2-1 TRBV11-2 ASSLNPGGNEQF
TRBJ2-1 TRBV3-1/TRBV3-2 ASRRPAVNTSSEQF
TRBJ2-2 TRBV7-9 ASSFPGLANTGELF
TRBJ1-6 TRBV6-2/TRBV6-3 ASSYRQGDSPLH
TRBJ1-2 TRBV12-3/TRBV12-4 ASRPTGVYGYT
TRBJ1-2 TRBV28 ASSPGRAILGYT
TRBJ2-7 TRBV5-6 ASSHSRGGYEQY
TRBJ2-6 TRBV28 ASSSPAISGANVLT
TRBJ2-5 TRBV6-2/TRBV6-3 ASSSWGSQETQY
TRBJ2-2 TRBV29-1 SVGQRGARAGELF
TRBJ2-3 TRBV5-1 ASSFNVQGTDTQY
TRBJ2-7 TRBV7-9 ASSKVGASYEQY
TRBJ2-4 TRBV6-5 ASSRSVVDIQY
TRBJ2-3 TRBV7-9 ASRETVSTQY
TRBJ2-7 TRBV19 ASSLSGWGTGSSYEQY
TRBJ2-7 TRBV9 ASSVAPGLAYEQY
TRBJ1-2 TRBV11-2 ASSPRTQRRGHGYT
TRBJ2-5 TRBV2 ASKGRGRGIGETQY
TRBJ2-7 TRBV6-2/TRBV6-3 ASSYATTGGSYEQY
TRBJ1-6 TRBV3-1/TRBV3-2 ASRDRVDYNSPLH
TRBJ1-5 TRBV6-5 ASSPLRGQPQH
TRBJ2-1 TRBV10-3 AITRDISYNEQF